The entry below describes one T cell receptor beta chain. The data stem from a study of blood T cells in healthy people across ages. Sample-barcoded 5' priming and a J-beta primer mix drove a second PCR of roughly 6 to 12 cycles. A single record per CDR3 protein comes from TCRdb applying MiXCR to the 5' RACE reads. The sample includes fewer than 800,000 distinct CDR3 sequences, roughly 20% of them seen just once. The source is a man between 70 and 80 years old in good health. Sequenced material: blood.

CDR3 coding DNA: TGCAGTGCTAGTTTAGCGGGCCGCCCCTACGAGCAGTACTTC. It translates to CSASLAGRPYEQYF. V gene TRBV20-1 combines with J gene TRBJ2-7, with 7 bases matching TRBD2. Germline V CDR1 and CDR2: DFQATT, SNEGSKA (reference sequence). Germline trimming cut 3 bases from V and 2 bases from J; bases unmatched to any gene: 7. The CDR3 has 14 amino acids.